This TCR beta chain is from a study of cytomegalovirus exposure and HLA in healthy donors. Primers for the PCR totalled 60 Vbeta and 13 Jbeta. TCRdb's table, derived via immunoSEQ multiplex PCR, lists solely in-frame clones and lacks some. The table has about 140,000 clones, over 60% seen once; the top ten hold around 2%. Germline V gene data show CDR1 as SGHRS and CDR2 as YFSETQ. The CDR3 loop spans 17 amino acids. Trimming cost V 1 base and J 3 bases, with 14 bases left between them. Notes on this clone: Its antigen is currently unknown.

Whole-study findings and limits: Listed as cytomegalovirus-associated were 150 or so TCR beta chains. Upon later analysis, HLA-associated TCR beta chains proved more clonally expanded than other, equally common chains.

The chain employs TRBV5-1 and TRBJ2-6; D perhaps matches TRBD1 (5 bases). This clonotype was obtained from a female donor in good health and CMV-seropositive. The sample was PBMCs. The CDR3 is CASSLMPGQGGANVLTF. The CDR3 nucleotides are TGCGCCAGCAGCTTGATGCCAGGGCAAGGTGGGGCCAACGTCCTGACTTTC.